A selection of T cell receptor beta chains follows, all from one sample in a study of blood T cell repertoires in COVID-19. Sequenced by immunoSEQ multiplex PCR; TCRdb stores in-frame clones only, minus some. The data show a few hundred thousand clones, more than 85% seen once. What was sequenced was PBMCs or T cells enriched from blood (not recorded which). These receptors all come from a woman aged 25 to 45 who had recovered from COVID-19. Each CDR3 is given with its conserved first and last residue. D genes are given only for firm matches. Rows give clone size only sometimes, using once, few, many, or a class for an expanded clone.

clone_size	j_call	cdr3_length	d_call	v_call	cdr3_nt	cdr3_aa
NA	TRBJ1-6	14	NA	TRBV5-1	TGCGCCAGCTCCTCTGGGGCAGATAATTCACCCCTCCACTTT	CASSSGADNSPLHF
NA	TRBJ1-2	14	NA	TRBV5-4	TGTGCCAGCAGCTTGGTCGGGAACCCGGTCGGCTACACCTTC	CASSLVGNPVGYTF
NA	TRBJ2-3	14	NA	TRBV2	TGTGCCAGCAGTCACAGACAGCCCACAGATACGCAGTATTTT	CASSHRQPTDTQYF
few	TRBJ1-3	15	TRBD1	TRBV3-1/TRBV3-2	TGTGCCAGCAGCCGGACAGGGGTAGGGGGTAACACCATATATTTT	CASSRTGVGGNTIYF
NA	TRBJ1-4	13	NA	TRBV5-1	TGCGCCAGCAGACCGGGAACTAATGAAAAACTGTTTTTT	CASRPGTNEKLFF
NA	TRBJ1-3	15	NA	TRBV20-1	TGCAGTGCTAGTCTGGGGGGATCCTCTGGAAACACCATATATTTT	CSASLGGSSGNTIYF
NA	TRBJ1-1	16	NA	TRBV7-2	TGTGCCAGCAGCTTAGTCGCAGGGGTCATGAACACTGAAGCTTTCTTT	CASSLVAGVMNTEAFF
NA	TRBJ2-2	14	NA	TRBV5-1	TGCGCCAGCAGCTTGACAACAAACACCGGGGAGCTGTTTTTT	CASSLTTNTGELFF
NA	TRBJ1-1	13	NA	TRBV5-5	TGTGCCAGCAAATTCTTACTCAACACTGAAGCTTTCTTT	CASKFLLNTEAFF
NA	TRBJ2-7	15	TRBD1	TRBV7-8	TGTGCCAGCAGCCTACGGACAGGGGGACCCTACGAGCAGTACTTC	CASSLRTGGPYEQYF
once	TRBJ2-2	19	NA	TRBV19	TGTGCCAGTAGTAATATGGGGGCAGGGAAGAACGGATTGCCCGGGGAGCTGTTTTTT	CASSNMGAGKNGLPGELFF
NA	TRBJ1-1	13	NA	TRBV7-9	TGTGCCAGCAGCTGGGACACAAACACTGAAGCTTTCTTT	CASSWDTNTEAFF
NA	TRBJ2-1	13	NA	TRBV18	TGTGCCAGCTCACAATCAGGGGACAATGAGCAGTTCTTC	CASSQSGDNEQFF
NA	TRBJ2-3	13	TRBD2	TRBV30	TGTGCCTGGAGTCGGGACTACACAGATACGCAGTATTTT	CAWSRDYTDTQYF